This T cell receptor beta chain was observed in a study of blood T cells in healthy people across ages. The CDR3 extends over 14 amino acids. Trimming removed 3 bases from V and 8 bases from J, with 11 bases in between. Then a second PCR, running roughly 7 to 11 cycles, was carried out with a sample-barcoded 5' primer and a J-beta primer mix. TCRdb fed the 5' RACE reads into MiXCR, producing one record per CDR3 protein. The table lists roughly 680,000 distinct CDR3 sequences, around 20% of them singletons, with under 4% in the top ten. Study-level findings and limits: Older age coincided with a roughly linear decline in TCR beta diversity per million T cells.

In regard to this clonotype: What it recognizes is unknown.

Input material: blood. The chain is built from TRBV12-3 or TRBV12-4 and TRBJ1-6; a weak D match, TRBD1 (5 bases). This sequence originates from a man between 70 and 80 years old in good health. The CDR3 nucleotides are TGTGCCAGCAGTTTTGGGGGGATTGATTCACCCCTCCACTTT. As protein: CASSFGGIDSPLHF.